The next 23 T cell receptor beta chains were all read from a single sample in a study of T-cell reconstitution after alpha-beta-depleted transplantation in children (dated by TCRdb to the mid-2010s). Preparation of the library involved PCR. Instrument on record: Illumina HiSeq 2500. TCR libraries were prepared with molecular barcoding, using unique molecular identifiers to normalize TCRbeta repertoire quantification. TCRdb's own reprocessing of the public reads used fastp at Q25 and MiXCR and kept productive beta chains. Rows with one shared CDR3 protein collapse into an entry with the most common genes and DNA. Recorded for this sample are roughly 76,000 distinct CDR3 sequences; 9.5% to 13% of them occurred a single time. In total, the top ten clones hold about 13% of the sample. The treatment or condition tag for this specimen amounts to: allogeneic hematopoietic cell transplantation with graft depleted of TCRalphabeta T cells and CD19 B cells.

The sample consisted of PBMCs, taken before TCRalphabeta/CD19-depleted stem cell transplant. The receptors were gathered from a boy younger than 18 with acute myeloid leukemia, due to receive a stem cell transplant.

This clonotype was seen a handful of times. This rearrangement joins TRBV3-1 to TRBJ1-5; weak D call: TRBD1 (6 bases). The germline gives CDR1 LGHDT, CDR2 YNNKEL (reference sequence). V was shortened by 1 base and J by 5 bases, with 12 bases between the two germline ends. The CDR3 is 15 residues long. CDR3: CASSQAPTGDQPQHF. The CDR3 nucleotides read TGTGCCAGCAGCCAAGCCCCGACAGGAGATCAGCCCCAGCATTTT.

This clonotype was seen many times. DNA for the CDR3: TGCGCCAGCAGCTTGGACGGCGGGAACACCGGGGAGCTGTTTTTT. Translation gives CASSLDGGNTGELFF. This chain uses TRBV5-1 with TRBJ2-2; the D is unclear. Germline V gene lookup returns CDR1 SGHRS and CDR2 YFSETQ. CDR3 size: 15 residues. Trimming shortened V by 0 bases and J by 1 base, and 7 bases separated the two germline ends.

This clonotype was seen many times. The rearrangement uses TRBV7-2 and TRBJ1-3, with 8 bases aligning to TRBD1. V was pared by 2 bases and J by 6 bases, with 12 bases of the junction left unmatched. The CDR3 totals 17 residues. Germline assignment: CDR1 SGHTA and CDR2 FQGNSA. DNA of the CDR3: TGTGCCAGCAGCTTACCCCCCGGACAGGGACGTCCAAACACCATATATTTT. Its protein product is CASSLPPGQGRPNTIYF.

This clonotype was counted many times. The rearrangement joins TRBV7-2 to TRBJ2-1, with D perhaps TRBD2 (5 bases). V was clipped by 0 bases and J by 4 bases, with 13 bases between them. The germline gives CDR1 SGHTA, CDR2 FQGNSA. CDR3 length equals 16 residues. The DNA for the CDR3 is TGTGCCAGCAGCTTAGCCGGGGTCCTTCTTTACAATGAGCAGTTCTTC. Protein: CASSLAGVLLYNEQFF.

This clonotype was counted at least ten times. The chain uses TRBV20-1 and TRBJ1-1; perhaps TRBD1 as D (6 bases). Germline values: CDR1 DFQATT, CDR2 SNEGSKA (reference sequence). Trimming left V 6 bases short and J 6 bases short, with 14 bases between. This CDR3 comprises 12 residues. The CDR3 here is CSALYRQAEAFF. In nucleotides, the CDR3 is TGCAGTGCACTTTACAGACAGGCTGAAGCTTTCTTT.

This clonotype was seen ten or more times. J is TRBJ2-2 and V is TRBV7-2, with 10 bases fitting TRBD2. This CDR3 is built from 15 residues. CDR1 is SGHTA, CDR2 FQGNSA, per germline. V trimming: 5 bases; J trimming: 5 bases; junction bases outside the gene matches: 5. In DNA form, the CDR3 reads TGTGCCAGCAGCCTCTCTAGCGGGAGTACCGGGGAGCTGTTTTTT. Residues: CASSLSSGSTGELFF.

This clonotype was counted at least ten times. The chain has TRBV12-3 or TRBV12-4 and TRBJ1-3; a possible D gene is TRBD1 (5 bases). This CDR3 spans 14 amino acids. The germline V and J ends were trimmed by 7 bases and 0 bases, with 10 bases remaining between them. The DNA for the CDR3 is TGTGCCAGCACCGACAGTTTCTCTGGAAACACCATATATTTT. Protein product: CASTDSFSGNTIYF.

This clonotype was seen ten or more times. The chain recombines TRBV4-1 with TRBJ2-1; D gene ambiguous. Germline V gives CDR1 MGHRA, CDR2 YSYEKL. The V end was cut by 0 bases, the J end by 5 bases, with 20 bases between. The CDR3 length is 18 residues. The DNA of the CDR3 is TGCGCCAGCAGCCAAGAATCATCGCGACCCCCTATTGACAATGAGCAGTTCTTC. Residues: CASSQESSRPPIDNEQFF.

Regarding this clonotype: This may stem from a read error, because a much larger clone lies one nucleotide away. The chain is built from TRBV19 and TRBJ2-3; 12 bases map to TRBD2. The CDR3 consists of 15 residues. Germline-derived CDR1 and CDR2 are LNHDA and SQIVND (reference sequence). V lost 11 bases and J lost 6; bases outside the gene matches: 12. CDR3: CAPKPTSGSGDTQYF. In DNA, the CDR3 is TGTGCCCCCAAGCCGACTAGCGGGAGTGGGGATACGCAGTATTTT.

This clonotype came up a few times. J is TRBJ2-7 and V is TRBV6-1; D might be TRBD1 (6 bases). V shed 8 bases and J shed 4 bases, with 18 bases lying between them. The germline V gene encodes CDR1 MNHNS and CDR2 SASEGT. This CDR3 has 14 residues. The CDR3 reads CASRPLTGRYEQYV. CDR3 DNA: TGTGCCAGCCGCCCCCTGACAGGACGGTACGAGCAGTACGTC.

This clonotype was detected ten times or more. J is TRBJ2-1 and V is TRBV15, with a weak D call TRBD2 (5 bases). This CDR3 is built from 20 residues. Germline V gene data show CDR1 as LNHNV and CDR2 as YYDKDF (reference sequence). V lost 2 bases, J lost 0 bases, and 23 bases lay in between. The CDR3 loop reads CATSRRTGMSTLSSYNEQFF. CDR3 coding DNA: TGTGCCACCAGCAGACGCACCGGGATGTCAACTCTGAGCTCCTACAATGAGCAGTTCTTC.

This clonotype was observed at least ten times. The chain has TRBV5-1 and TRBJ2-1; 8 positions agree with TRBD1. Losses at the gene ends were 2 bases for V and 3 bases for J; bases not matched to a gene: 4. The germline V gene has CDR1 SGHRS and CDR2 YFSETQ. The CDR3 sequence is 15 residues long. The CDR3 region is CASSFRQGIYNEQFF. DNA of the CDR3: TGCGCCAGCAGCTTCCGACAGGGGATCTACAATGAGCAGTTCTTC.

This clonotype was counted at least ten times. CDR3 region: CASSGVTSGRISSYNEQFF. The CDR3 nucleotides read TGTGCCAGCAGCGGCGTTACTAGCGGGAGAATTAGTTCCTACAATGAGCAGTTCTTC. The chain joins TRBV7-2 to TRBJ2-1; 11 bases match TRBD2. In germline, CDR1 is SGHTA, CDR2 FQGNSA. This CDR3 comprises 19 residues. The ends lost 5 bases at V and 1 base at J; junction bases unmatched: 13.

This clonotype occurred many times. This sequence joins TRBV5-6 and TRBJ2-3, with D possibly being TRBD1 (8 bases). CDR3 length: 21 residues. V was clipped by 4 bases and J by 4 bases, with 34 bases between them. CDR1 and CDR2 (germline): SGHDT, YYEEEE. The CDR3 loop reads CASSPLGGTGHSLGGSDTQYF. The CDR3 DNA sequence: TGTGCCAGCAGCCCGCTGGGAGGGACAGGTCATAGTTTGGGGGGCTCAGATACGCAGTATTTT.

This clonotype has a count of ten or more. V and J are TRBV5-1 and TRBJ1-2, with 7 bases identical to TRBD1. The CDR3 has 15 residues. V was clipped by 0 bases and J by 2 bases; unmatched bases: 4. From germline, CDR1 is SGHRS and CDR2 YFSETQ. This CDR3 reads CASSLVAGGNYGYTF. The CDR3 DNA reads as TGCGCCAGCAGCTTGGTTGCAGGGGGGAACTATGGCTACACCTTC.

This clonotype was found many times. V gene TRBV10-2 combines with J gene TRBJ2-7; D gene unclear. In germline, CDR1 is WSHSY, CDR2 SAAADI. The CDR3 has 14 amino acids. V was cut by 2 bases and J by 4 bases, with 12 bases left in between. For the CDR3, the DNA is TGCGCCAGCAGTGAGGCAGACCCTCAGTACGAGCAGTACGTC. This translates into CASSEADPQYEQYV.

This clonotype was detected ten times or more. The chain couples TRBV6-5 to TRBJ2-7, with 8 bases that match TRBD1. Germline CDR1 is MNHEY and CDR2 is SVGAGI. The CDR3 is 15 amino acids. The DNA of the CDR3 is TGTGCCAGCAGTCACTCCCCTGGACAGGGTGGCGAGCAGTACGTC. Residues: CASSHSPGQGGEQYV.

This chain links TRBV5-1 with TRBJ1-3; D is undetermined. This CDR3 has 15 residues. V lost 1 base to trimming and J lost 0 bases, with 8 bases between them. Looked up from germline, CDR1 is SGHRS and CDR2 is YFSETQ. The CDR3, as DNA: TGCGCCAGCAGCTTGTACAGTTTCTCTGGAAACACCATATATTTT. It codes for CASSLYSFSGNTIYF.

There are many counts of this clonotype. The gene calls are TRBV7-8 and TRBJ1-1; D is unclear. The CDR3 is 14 residues long. The V and J ends lost 1 base and 1 base respectively, with 7 bases between them. Germline V gene sequence: CDR1 SGHVS, CDR2 FQNEAQ. Here the CDR3 reads CASSLDLSNTEAFF. The CDR3, as DNA: TGTGCCAGCAGCTTAGATTTATCGAACACTGAAGCTTTCTTT.

In this sample, this clonotype turned up a few times. A read error may be the cause here, since a much bigger clone is one base away. This chain connects TRBV5-1 to TRBJ2-2; 11 bases align to TRBD2. V shed 4 bases, J shed 1 base, and the junction held 3 bases outside the gene matches. CDR1 is SGHRS and CDR2 is YFSETQ in the germline V gene. The CDR3 spans 16 residues. The CDR3 here is CASSQGTSGNTGELFF. The CDR3 DNA sequence: TGCGCCAGCAGCCAAGGGACTAGCGGGAACACCGGGGAGCTGTTTTTT.

This clonotype was recorded a few times. CDR3 sequence reads: CAISELPGQGMDGYTF. The CDR3 DNA reads TGTGCCATCAGTGAGCTCCCGGGACAGGGTATGGATGGCTACACCTTC. The V gene is TRBV10-3, the J gene TRBJ1-2, with 9 positions matching TRBD1. This CDR3 is 16 amino acids long. V dropped 2 bases and J dropped 6; count of bases not matched to a gene: 10. The germline CDR1 and CDR2 sequences are ENHRY and SYGVKD.

This clonotype was counted at least ten times. V gene TRBV29-1 combines with J gene TRBJ1-5, with D unresolved. Trimming took 4 bases from V and 6 from J, leaving 10 bases between them. This CDR3 contains 12 residues. Germline CDR1 SQVTM, CDR2 ANQGSEA. The CDR3 spells CSVVEDGQPQHF. DNA for the CDR3: TGCAGCGTTGTTGAGGATGGTCAGCCCCAGCATTTT.

This clonotype was observed many times. The rearrangement uses TRBV18 and TRBJ1-1, with D unclear. V was cut by 6 bases and J by 1 base, with 12 bases left in between. This CDR3 has 14 residues. The germline V gene encodes CDR1 KGHSH and CDR2 LQKENI. CDR3 in amino acids: CASSILQENTEAFF. CDR3 sequence (DNA): TGTGCCAGCTCCATTCTCCAAGAGAACACTGAAGCTTTCTTT.